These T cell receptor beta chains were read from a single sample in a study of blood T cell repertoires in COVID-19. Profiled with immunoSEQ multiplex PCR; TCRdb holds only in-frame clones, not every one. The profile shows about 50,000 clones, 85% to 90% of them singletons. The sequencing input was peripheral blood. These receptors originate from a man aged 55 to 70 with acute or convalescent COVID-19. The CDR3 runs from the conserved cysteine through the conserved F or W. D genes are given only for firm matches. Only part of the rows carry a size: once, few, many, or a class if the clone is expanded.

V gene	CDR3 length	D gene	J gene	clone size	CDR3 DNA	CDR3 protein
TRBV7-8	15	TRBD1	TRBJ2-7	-	TGTGCCAGCAGCTTAGCGACAGGGGTTGTGTACGAGCAGTACTTC	CASSLATGVVYEQYF
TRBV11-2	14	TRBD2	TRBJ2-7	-	TGTGCCAGCAGCTCGTGGACTAGCCCCTACGAGCAGTACTTC	CASSSWTSPYEQYF
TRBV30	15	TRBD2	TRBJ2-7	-	TGTGCCTGGAGTGTAATCGGGGGGAAGGCCTACGAGCAGTACTTC	CAWSVIGGKAYEQYF
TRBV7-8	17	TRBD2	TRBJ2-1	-	TGTGCCAGCAGCTCATCCGGGACTAGCGGGAGGGTCAATGAGCAGTTCTTC	CASSSSGTSGRVNEQFF
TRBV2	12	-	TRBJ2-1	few	TGTGCCAGCAGTTATCTCGTCGGGGTGCAGTTCTTC	CASSYLVGVQFF
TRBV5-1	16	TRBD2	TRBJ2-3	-	TGCGCCAGCAGCTCCTCCGGGACTAGCGTGGCAGATACGCAGTATTTT	CASSSSGTSVADTQYF
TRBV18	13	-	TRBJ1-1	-	TGTGCCAGCTCACCCCTCGACAGAACTGAAGCTTTCTTT	CASSPLDRTEAFF
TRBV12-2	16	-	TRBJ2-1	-	TGTGCAAGTCGCCCCCGGACAAAAAGCTCCTACAATGAGCAGTTCTTC	CASRPRTKSSYNEQFF
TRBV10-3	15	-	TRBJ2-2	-	TGTGCCATCAGTGATCGAGAGACGAACACCGGGGAGCTGTTTTTT	CAISDRETNTGELFF
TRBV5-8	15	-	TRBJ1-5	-	TGTGCCAGCAGCTCGATGGGGCTCCCCAATCAGCCCCAGCATTTT	CASSSMGLPNQPQHF
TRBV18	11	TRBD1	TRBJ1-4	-	TGTGCCAGCTCATTCGGACAGGGGGAAGTTTTT	CASSFGQGEVF
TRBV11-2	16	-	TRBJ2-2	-	TGTGCCAGCAGCCCCGAGAGGCAGGGGAACACCGGGGAGCTGTTTTTT	CASSPERQGNTGELFF
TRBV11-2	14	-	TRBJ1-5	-	TGTGCCAGCAGCTTTACAGGGTCGGATCAGCCCCAGCATTTT	CASSFTGSDQPQHF
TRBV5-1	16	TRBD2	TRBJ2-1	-	TGCGCCAGCAGCTCTAGCGGGTTGATTTCCTACAATGAGCAGTTCTTC	CASSSSGLISYNEQFF
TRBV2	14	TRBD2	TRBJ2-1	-	TGTGCCAGCAGGCGGGAGGGTTCCTACAATGAGCAGTTCTTC	CASRREGSYNEQFF
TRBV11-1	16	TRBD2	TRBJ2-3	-	TGTGCCAGCAGCCTCTGGGTTAGCGGGTACACAGATACGCAGTATTTT	CASSLWVSGYTDTQYF
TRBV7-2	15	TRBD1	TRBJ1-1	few	TGTGCCAGCAGCCCCAGGACAGGGTCGAACACTGAAGCTTTCTTT	CASSPRTGSNTEAFF
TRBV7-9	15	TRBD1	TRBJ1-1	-	TGTGCCAGCAGCCCTAGGCGGACAGGGGGTACTGAAGCTTTCTTT	CASSPRRTGGTEAFF
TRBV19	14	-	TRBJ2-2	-	TGTGCCAGTAAAAGCGATTCGAACACCGGGGAGCTGTTTTTT	CASKSDSNTGELFF
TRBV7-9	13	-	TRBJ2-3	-	TGTGCCAGCAGCTTACAGGCGACAGATACGCAGTATTTT	CASSLQATDTQYF
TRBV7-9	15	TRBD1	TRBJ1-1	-	TGTGCCAGCAGCATTGGGACAGGCATGAACACTGAAGCTTTCTTT	CASSIGTGMNTEAFF
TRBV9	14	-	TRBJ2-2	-	TGTGCCAGCAGCCTTGGGGGGGACATCGGGGAGCTGTTTTTT	CASSLGGDIGELFF
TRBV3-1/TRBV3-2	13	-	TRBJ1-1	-	TGTGCCAGCAGCCAAGACCGGGACACTGAAGCTTTCTTT	CASSQDRDTEAFF
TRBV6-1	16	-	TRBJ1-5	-	TGTGCCAGCAGTGGCCGTTGGACAGAAGTTAATCAGCCCCAGCATTTT	CASSGRWTEVNQPQHF
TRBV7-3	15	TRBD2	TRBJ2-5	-	TGTGCCAGCAGCCCCGGACTAGCCCCTGCTGAGACCCAGTACTTC	CASSPGLAPAETQYF
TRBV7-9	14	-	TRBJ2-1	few	TGTGCCAGCAGCTCTTTAAACACCTACAATGAGCAGTTCTTC	CASSSLNTYNEQFF
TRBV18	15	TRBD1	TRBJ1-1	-	TGTGCCAGCTCACCATCGACAGGGGGGAACACTGAAGCTTTCTTT	CASSPSTGGNTEAFF
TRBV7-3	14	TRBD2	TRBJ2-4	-	TGTGCCAGCAGCTTACAGCTAGCGGGAGGGCCGCGTTACTTC	CASSLQLAGGPRYF
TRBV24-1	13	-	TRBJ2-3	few	TGTGCCACCAGTGCTTCGGCGGTAGATACGCAGTATTTT	CATSASAVDTQYF
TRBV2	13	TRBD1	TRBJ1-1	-	TGTGCCAGCAGGGGACAGGGGTTCACTGAAGCTTTCTTT	CASRGQGFTEAFF
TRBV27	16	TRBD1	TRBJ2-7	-	TGTGCCAGCAGGCAGAAACAGGGGGCACTTTACTACGAGCAGTACTTC	CASRQKQGALYYEQYF
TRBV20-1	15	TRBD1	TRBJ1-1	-	TGCAGTGCTAGTAAAGTAGTAGGGGGCGGCACTGAAGCTTTCTTT	CSASKVVGGGTEAFF
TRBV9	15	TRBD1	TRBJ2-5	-	TGTGCCAGCAGCGGAAACAGGGGAGTGGGAGAGACCCAGTACTTC	CASSGNRGVGETQYF
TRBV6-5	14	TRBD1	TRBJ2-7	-	TGTGCCAGCAGGCGGGACAGGGGGACCTACGAGCAGTACTTC	CASRRDRGTYEQYF
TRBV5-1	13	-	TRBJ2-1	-	TGCGCCAGCAGCTTTCAGGGTATCAATGAGCAGTTCTTC	CASSFQGINEQFF
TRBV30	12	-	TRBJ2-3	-	TGTGCCTGGAGTTCGAGGGGGGATACGCAGTATTTT	CAWSSRGDTQYF